This TCR beta chain was recorded in a study of cytomegalovirus exposure and HLA in healthy donors. CDR3 length equals 15 residues. CDR1 SGHDN and CDR2 FVKESK come from the germline V gene. The V gene end was trimmed by 4 bases and the J gene end by 3 bases; junction bases not matched to a gene: 8. Primers: 60 Vbeta forward and 13 Jbeta reverse. Produced via immunoSEQ multiplex PCR; TCRdb's table is partial and in-frame only. Among around 55,000 clones listed, about 84% were seen once. The J gene is TRBJ2-5, the V gene TRBV14; 7 bases align to TRBD1. Sequenced sample: PBMCs. The sequence was obtained from a female donor in good health and CMV-seronegative. CDR3 DNA: TGTGCCAGCAGCCCCTTAGGGACAGTAAAAGAGACCCAGTACTTC. Its translation is CASSPLGTVKETQYF.